This T cell receptor (beta chain) is drawn from a study of shared clonotypes between healthy human individuals. The assay was immunoSEQ multiplex PCR, and TCRdb's table has in-frame clones only and misses some. The sample includes 2,500,000 or so clones, 93% of them seen just once. The CDR3 is made up of 17 amino acids. Germline V CDR1 and CDR2: MDHEN, SYDVKM. J lost 1 base, V lost 2 bases, and 10 bases had no gene match. The donors, all of them Caucasian adults, lived in Nashville, Tennessee. The sequencing input was naive CD4+ T cells from PBMCs. Described subset: CD45RA+ positively selected. This clonotype was obtained from a man aged 18 to 29 in good health. Some clones in this sample may be carry-over from other donors' samples. This chain links TRBV28 with TRBJ2-7; 8 bases align to TRBD2. Here the CDR3 DNA reads TGTGCCAGCAGTTTACTCCCCATAGCGGGATATTCCTACGAGCAGTACTTC. This translates into CASSLLPIAGYSYEQYF.